These 29 T cell receptor beta chains originate from one sample sequenced in a study of cytomegalovirus exposure and HLA in healthy donors. A multiplex PCR was run with 60 Vbeta primers and 13 Jbeta primers. TCRdb's table, derived via immunoSEQ multiplex PCR, lists solely in-frame clones and lacks some. The sample lists roughly 150,000 clones; over 60% were seen once. Sequenced material: PBMCs. Every receptor here comes from a man in his forties in good health and CMV-seronegative.

The gene calls are TRBV6-1 and TRBJ1-1, with a possible D match to TRBD1 (5 bases). V lost 8 bases and J 4 bases, leaving 11 bases between the germline ends. The CDR3 sequence is 12 residues long. Germline V CDR1 and CDR2: MNHNS, SASEGT. CDR3 bases: TGTGCCAGCCAGGGCAGTGGCACTGAAGCTTTCTTT. This gives the protein CASQGSGTEAFF.

The rearrangement links TRBV7-8 to TRBJ2-6, with D uncertain. The length of the CDR3 is 16 residues. V shed 5 bases and J shed 4 bases, with 15 bases lying between them. CDR1 and CDR2 from the germline V gene are SGHVS and FQNEAQ. In nucleotides, the CDR3 is TGTGCCAGCAGCAGATCCGAGCTCTTCGGGGCCAACGTCCTGACTTTC. Its protein is CASSRSELFGANVLTF.

The V and J genes are TRBV5-1 and TRBJ2-1; 8 bases are a match to TRBD2. CDR3 length: 17 residues. Germline assignment: CDR1 SGHRS and CDR2 YFSETQ. V shed 0 bases, J shed 4 bases, and the junction held 9 bases outside the gene matches. The CDR3 sequence is CASSLEAGVRSYNEQFF. DNA for the CDR3: TGCGCCAGCAGCTTGGAAGCGGGGGTACGATCGTACAATGAGCAGTTCTTC.

This clone was detected only a few times. The V gene is TRBV6-5, the J gene TRBJ2-7, with D unclear. V was clipped by 3 bases and J by 3 bases, with 9 bases between them. This CDR3 spans 13 amino acids. From germline, CDR1 is MNHEY and CDR2 SVGAGI. The CDR3 region has the DNA TGTGCCAGCAGTTATGGCAAAAACTACGAGCAGTACTTC. Translating it yields CASSYGKNYEQYF.

The chain couples TRBV7-9 to TRBJ1-5, with 7 bases that match TRBD1. The CDR3 covers 14 residues. From germline, CDR1 is SEHNR and CDR2 FQNEAQ (reference sequence). Unmatched junction bases numbered 8, after V lost 4 bases and J lost 8 bases. The CDR3 loop reads CASSSTRDSKPQHF. The CDR3 DNA follows: TGTGCCAGCAGCTCGACCCGGGACAGCAAGCCCCAGCATTTT.

The chain combines TRBV28 with TRBJ1-5, with 7 positions matching TRBD1. This CDR3 is 15 amino acids long. V lost 5 bases to trimming and J lost 5 bases; unmatched junction nucleotides: 9. Germline values: CDR1 MDHEN, CDR2 SYDVKM. The CDR3 region has the DNA TGTGCCAGCAGTCCTTTCGACAGGGTTTATCAGCCCCAGCATTTT. It yields the protein CASSPFDRVYQPQHF.

In nucleotides, the CDR3 is TGCGCCAGCAGCCAAACGGGACTTACCACAGATACGCAGTATTTT. It encodes CASSQTGLTTDTQYF. The genes are TRBV4-1 and TRBJ2-3; tentatively, D is TRBD2 (6 bases). CDR3 size: 15 residues. V was trimmed by 2 bases and J by 2 bases, leaving 11 bases between them. Per germline, CDR1 MGHRA and CDR2 YSYEKL.

The chain links TRBV7-9 to TRBJ2-7; D is perhaps TRBD2 (6 bases). Looked up from germline, CDR1 is SEHNR and CDR2 is FQNEAQ (reference sequence). This CDR3 spans 12 amino acids. Trimming stripped 5 bases from V and 6 bases from J, with 11 bases between. The CDR3 DNA is TGTGCCAGCAGCCCGGGGGAAAGCGAGCAGTACTTC. This encodes CASSPGESEQYF.

The chain couples TRBV28 to TRBJ2-2; 7 bases align to TRBD1. Trimming removed 4 bases from V and 5 bases from J; junction bases left unmatched: 4. In germline, CDR1 is MDHEN, CDR2 SYDVKM. The CDR3 runs 14 residues. The CDR3 region is CASSSGQPTGELFF. CDR3 bases: TGTGCCAGCAGTTCGGGACAGCCAACCGGGGAGCTGTTTTTT.

The chain links TRBV5-1 to TRBJ1-1; 7 nucleotides line up with TRBD1. The V gene's germline CDR1 is SGHRS and CDR2 YFSETQ. Trimming cost V 4 bases and J 7 bases; bases outside gene matches: 4. This CDR3 is built from 12 residues. CDR3 sequence: CASSAGQNEAFF. In DNA form, the CDR3 reads TGCGCCAGCAGCGCGGGACAGAATGAAGCTTTCTTT.

The chain joins TRBV11-2 to TRBJ1-1; maybe TRBD1 (5 bases). The CDR3 totals 14 residues. From germline, CDR1 is SGHAT and CDR2 FQNNGV. V was trimmed by 1 base and J by 2 bases, leaving 8 bases between them. CDR3 region: CASSLVGGNTEAFF. The DNA for the CDR3 is TGTGCCAGCAGCTTAGTGGGGGGAAACACTGAAGCTTTCTTT. Supplemented by reference TRBV11-2 and TRBJ1-1, the full variable domain reads EAGVAQSPRYKIIEKRQSVAFWCNPISGHATLYWYQQILGQGPKLLIQFQNNGVVDDSQLPKDRFSAERLKGVDSTLKIQPAKLEDSAVYLCASSLVGGNTEAFFGQGTRLTVV.

This chain links TRBV7-3 with TRBJ1-2; 7 positions agree with TRBD1. CDR1 and CDR2 from the germline V gene are SGHTA and FQGTGA. V lost 5 bases, J lost 3 bases, and 3 bases stayed unmatched. CDR3 length equals 13 residues. In DNA, the CDR3 is TGTGCCAGCAGCCTCACAGGGGACTATGGCTACACCTTC. Its translation is CASSLTGDYGYTF.

This chain connects TRBV7-3 to TRBJ2-3; D gene unclear. Per germline, CDR1 SGHTA and CDR2 FQGTGA. There are 15 residues in the CDR3. The V and J ends lost 5 bases and 4 bases respectively, with 16 bases between them. The chain's CDR3 is CASSPTDQFADTQYF. The DNA of the CDR3 is TGTGCCAGCAGCCCTACAGACCAGTTCGCAGATACGCAGTATTTT.

The V gene is TRBV27, the J gene TRBJ2-1; 12 bases are a match to TRBD2. CDR1 is MNHEY, CDR2 SMNVEV, per germline (reference sequence). V trimming: 3 bases; J trimming: 6 bases; junction bases outside the gene matches: 3. This CDR3 has 15 amino acids. The CDR3 DNA follows: TGTGCCAGCAGTTTGACTAGCGGGAGTGGCAATGAGCAGTTCTTC. Its translation is CASSLTSGSGNEQFF.

This clone appeared a few times. The CDR3 loop reads CASRGSIDTQYF. The CDR3 DNA sequence: TGTGCCAGCAGGGGTAGCATTGATACGCAGTATTTT. This chain uses TRBV2 with TRBJ2-3; D is unresolved. The CDR3 runs 12 residues. The germline V gene encodes CDR1 SNHLY and CDR2 FYNNEI. V was pared by 6 bases and J by 6 bases, with 10 bases between. The whole variable domain, remainder taken from reference TRBV2 and TRBJ2-3, is EPEVTQTPSHQVTQMGQEVILRCVPISNHLYFYWYRQILGQKVEFLVSFYNNEISEKSEIFDDQFSVERPDGSNFTLKIRSTKLEDSAMYFCASRGSIDTQYFGPGTRLTVL.

This sequence joins TRBV6-1 and TRBJ1-5, with D maybe TRBD1 (5 bases). The CDR3 runs 13 residues. V gave up 8 bases and J gave up 0 bases, with 8 bases separating them. The germline CDR1 and CDR2 sequences are MNHNS and SASEGT. CDR3 residues: CASGAYSNQPQHF. As DNA, the CDR3 is TGTGCCAGCGGGGCATATAGCAATCAGCCCCAGCATTTT.

The genes are TRBV10-3 and TRBJ1-1; the D gene is possibly TRBD1 (5 bases). CDR1 ENHRY and CDR2 SYGVKD come from the germline V gene. CDR3 length: 13 amino acids. Trimming took off 6 bases at V and 4 bases at J, with 12 bases between the two ends. The CDR3 bases are TGTGCCATCAGGACTGACAGATTCACTGAAGCTTTCTTT. Protein product: CAIRTDRFTEAFF.

In this sample, this clone turned up once. This chain joins TRBV28 and TRBJ1-3, with 10 nucleotides matching TRBD1. Germline V lookup: CDR1 MDHEN, CDR2 SYDVKM. V lost 3 bases to trimming and J lost 7 bases; unmatched junction nucleotides: 6. The CDR3 sequence is 15 residues long. The CDR3: CASSLFGTGVNTIYF. As DNA, the CDR3 is TGTGCCAGCAGTTTGTTCGGGACAGGGGTTAACACCATATATTTT.

This clone was counted only a few times. The chain is built from TRBV5-1 and TRBJ1-2; D is undetermined. Germline values: CDR1 SGHRS, CDR2 YFSETQ. This CDR3 spans 15 amino acids. The V end lost 0 bases, the J end lost 1 base, and 10 bases lay between the germline ends. The CDR3 nucleotides read TGCGCCAGCAGCTTGGCCGTTGGGAGTAACTATGGCTACACCTTC. Translating gives CASSLAVGSNYGYTF.

On this clone: Relative to the germline gene, one junction end is altered; a read error may explain this. The chain carries TRBV27 and TRBJ2-2; possible D gene TRBD2, 6 bases. The germline gives CDR1 MNHEY, CDR2 SMNVEV (reference sequence). There are 16 residues in the CDR3. The CDR3: CTSSSGLPDAPGELFF. The CDR3, as DNA: TGTACCAGCAGTTCGGGACTGCCGGACGCCCCCGGGGAGCTGTTTTTT.

This clone was counted between two and nine times. The V and J genes are TRBV9 and TRBJ2-5; D is possibly TRBD2 (6 bases). V lost 1 base to trimming and J lost 5 bases, with 15 bases between them. Germline lookup yields CDR1 SGDLS and CDR2 YYNGEE. This CDR3 has 15 amino acids. CDR3 amino acids: CASSVYMGGGETQYF. CDR3 DNA sequence: TGTGCCAGCAGCGTATATATGGGGGGTGGGGAGACCCAGTACTTC.

The rearrangement joins TRBV2 to TRBJ2-3, with 14 bases fitting TRBD2. The CDR3 has 17 residues. The V segment lost 2 bases and the J segment 6 bases; nucleotides outside the gene matches: 7. Germline assignment: CDR1 SNHLY and CDR2 FYNNEI. The CDR3, as DNA: TGTGCCAGCAGTGAAACGACTAGCGGGAGGGGTTGGGATACGCAGTATTTT. Translating gives CASSETTSGRGWDTQYF.

This sequence joins TRBV15 and TRBJ1-1, with D hard to call. CDR1 LNHNV and CDR2 YYDKDF come from the germline V gene (reference sequence). Trimming cost V 0 bases and J 8 bases, with 10 bases left between them. The CDR3 runs 13 residues. The CDR3 here is CATSRDELSEAFF. CDR3 nucleotide sequence: TGTGCCACCAGCAGAGATGAGCTTTCGGAAGCTTTCTTT. Variable domain in full (rest from reference TRBV15 and TRBJ1-1): DAMVIQNPRYQVTQFGKPVTLSCSQTLNHNVMYWYQQKSSQAPKLLFHYYDKDFNNEADTPDNFQSRRPNTSFCFLDIRSPGLGDTAMYLCATSRDELSEAFFGQGTRLTVV.

This chain links TRBV19 with TRBJ2-7; D perhaps matches TRBD1 (5 bases). CDR1 and CDR2 from the germline V gene are LNHDA and SQIVND (reference sequence). The CDR3 covers 14 residues. Trimming pared 3 bases from V and 5 bases from J, leaving 14 bases between. This chain's CDR3 is CASSIRARANEQYF. DNA for the CDR3: TGTGCCAGTAGTATTAGGGCCAGGGCCAACGAGCAGTACTTC.

This clone appeared a few times. This rearrangement joins TRBV10-1 to TRBJ1-1; possibly TRBD1 for D (6 bases). With 6 bases removed from V and 7 bases from J, the gap between germline ends came to 15 bases. The CDR3 is made up of 13 amino acids. CDR1 is WNHNN and CDR2 is SYGVQD in the germline V gene (reference sequence). The CDR3 reads CASSPGTPGEAFF. In DNA, the CDR3 is TGCGCCAGCAGCCCTGGGACACCCGGTGAAGCTTTCTTT.

The chain has TRBV28 and TRBJ2-1; 7 bases line up with TRBD2. With 3 bases clipped from V and 4 bases from J, the junction kept 6 bases outside the gene matches. From germline, CDR1 is MDHEN and CDR2 SYDVKM. The CDR3 runs to 15 residues. In DNA form, the CDR3 reads TGTGCCAGCAGTTTGATGGGGGGGAGATACAATGAGCAGTTCTTC. It specifies CASSLMGGRYNEQFF.

V gene TRBV10-3 combines with J gene TRBJ2-7; TRBD1 matches at 10 bases. CDR3 length equals 14 residues. V dropped 7 bases and J dropped 6; count of bases not matched to a gene: 9. CDR1 is ENHRY and CDR2 is SYGVKD in the germline V gene. DNA of the CDR3: TGTGCCATCACTCCGGGACAGGGGACCCGCGAGCAGTACTTC. Protein sequence: CAITPGQGTREQYF.

The J gene is TRBJ1-4, the V gene TRBV27; possible D gene TRBD1, 6 bases. CDR1 MNHEY and CDR2 SMNVEV come from the germline V gene (reference sequence). The V end lost 3 bases, the J end lost 7 bases, and 12 bases lay between the germline ends. This CDR3 has 14 residues. CDR3 residues: CASSLGRGSEKLFF. CDR3 in DNA: TGTGCCAGCAGTTTGGGCAGGGGAAGTGAAAAACTGTTTTTT. Drawing the rest from reference TRBV27 and TRBJ1-4, the complete variable domain is EAQVTQNPRYLITVTGKKLTVTCSQNMNHEYMSWYRQDPGLGLRQIYYSMNVEVTDKGDVPEGYKVSRKEKRNFPLILESPSPNQTSLYFCASSLGRGSEKLFFGSGTQLSVL.

The V gene is TRBV18, the J gene TRBJ2-6; TRBD1 matches 7 bases. V lost 3 bases and J lost 2; bases outside the gene matches: 1. Germline V gives CDR1 KGHSH, CDR2 LQKENI. The CDR3 covers 15 residues. The chain's CDR3 is CASSPTGTGANVLTF. The DNA of the CDR3 is TGTGCCAGCTCACCGACAGGGACTGGGGCCAACGTCCTGACTTTC. The full variable domain, rest sourced from reference TRBV18 and TRBJ2-6, is NAGVMQNPRHLVRRRGQEARLRCSPMKGHSHVYWYRQLPEEGLKFMVYLQKENIIDESGMPKERFSAEFPKEGPSILRIQQVVRGDSAAYFCASSPTGTGANVLTFGAGSRLTVL.